A selection of T cell receptor beta chains follows, all from one sample in a study of metastatic and nonmetastatic thyroid tumors. TCRdb re-analyzed the PCR reads through MiXCR. The table has 20,000 to 25,000 clones, 9.5% to 12% seen once; the top ten hold just under 30%. Sequenced material: blood. These receptor sequences come from a female donor with papillary thyroid cancer or a benign thyroid nodule (not recorded which). Some clones in this sample may be carry-over from other donors' samples. Both conserved end residues are part of each CDR3. A D gene is named only where the DNA matches it firmly.

CASSLRQGAENEQFF	TRBD1	TRBJ2-1	TRBV12-3/TRBV12-4
CAISENEGVVYEQYF	-	TRBJ2-7	TRBV10-3
CAWSPSYLWKGRANTEAFF	-	TRBJ1-1	TRBV30
CASTQAGDEAFF	-	TRBJ1-1	TRBV19
CASRGTGDEQFF	TRBD1	TRBJ2-1	TRBV5-4
CASSTGQGALLGAFF	TRBD1	TRBJ1-1	TRBV7-9
CASRNMNTEAFF	-	TRBJ1-1	TRBV6-1
CASSPPATGDEQYF	TRBD1	TRBJ2-7	TRBV18
CASSPLTGDSPLHF	TRBD1	TRBJ1-6	TRBV5-6
CASSPNRGSSYNEQFF	TRBD1	TRBJ2-1	TRBV18
CASSLPGKGPYNEQFF	-	TRBJ2-1	TRBV5-1
CAIGNRESATEAFF	-	TRBJ1-1	TRBV10-3
CASSLPGTQSWEQYF	-	TRBJ2-7	TRBV28
CASSLWDSTEAFF	TRBD1	TRBJ1-1	TRBV28
CASSQQGDTGELFF	TRBD1	TRBJ2-2	TRBV5-1
CSARPTSKGEQFF	-	TRBJ2-1	TRBV20-1
CASRDTGGHEQFF	TRBD2	TRBJ2-1	TRBV5-1
CASSLAGRSTDTQYF	-	TRBJ2-3	TRBV7-2
CASSHGPGELFF	-	TRBJ2-2	TRBV9
CASSQGTATGETQYF	TRBD1	TRBJ2-5	TRBV27
CAISEGQGDGYTF	-	TRBJ1-2	TRBV10-3
CASSLQGETQYF	-	TRBJ2-5	TRBV7-2
CASGNRDNEQFF	-	TRBJ2-1	TRBV9
CASIRTGMMNTEAFF	TRBD1	TRBJ1-1	TRBV6-5
CASAVRNEQFF	-	TRBJ2-1	TRBV27
CASSYSGLGTEAFF	-	TRBJ1-1	TRBV6-5
CAISAQGYEQYF	-	TRBJ2-7	TRBV10-3
CASSIFGRPQHF	-	TRBJ1-5	TRBV19
CASSGLAGSYNEQFF	TRBD2	TRBJ2-1	TRBV9
CASSLAPQSGYEQYF	-	TRBJ2-7	TRBV5-6
CASKGTGVNTGELFF	TRBD1	TRBJ2-2	TRBV5-8
CSARNSGTTQETQYF	TRBD2	TRBJ2-5	TRBV20-1
CASIEWGVESGELFF	-	TRBJ2-2	TRBV25-1
CAGSTGQGNYEQYF	-	TRBJ2-7	TRBV6-1
CASSSIRQGSYEQYF	TRBD1	TRBJ2-7	TRBV5-1
CASRSGQIADTQYF	-	TRBJ2-3	TRBV19
CASRSSGRTKTGELFF	TRBD2	TRBJ2-2	TRBV27
CAIKDRVPGELFF	TRBD1	TRBJ2-2	TRBV10-3
CASSPIRGRDTEAFF	-	TRBJ1-1	TRBV6-2/TRBV6-3
CASSFPGQQETQYF	TRBD1	TRBJ2-5	TRBV7-9
CASSWTSGSTDTQYF	TRBD2	TRBJ2-3	TRBV18